Following are 29 T cell receptor beta chains from one sample sequenced in a study of response to subunit inactivated influenza vaccine. TCRdb ran MiXCR on the RT-PCR reads and lists one entry per CDR3 protein. The table has around 600,000 distinct CDR3 sequences, around 11% seen once; the top ten hold about 10%. In addition, the sample was reused for a study of T cells expressing NK-cell markers. Per that study: Template switching by 5'RACE with UMIs generated the TCR beta cDNA.

Source: PBMCs from blood, taken on the day of vaccination. These receptors came from a man aged 50-60 years who received an inactivated influenza vaccine.

V usage is TRBV10-3 and J usage is TRBJ2-7, with D possibly matching TRBD2 (6 bases). From germline, CDR1 is ENHRY and CDR2 SYGVKD. The CDR3 is 13 residues long. The ends were cut back, 3 bases at V and 3 bases at J, with 9 bases in the middle. The DNA of the CDR3 is TGTGCCATCAGTGAACAGGACTACTACGAGCAGTACTTC. It specifies CAISEQDYYEQYF.

V is TRBV5-6 and J is TRBJ2-3; 10 bases line up with TRBD1. V lost 1 base, J lost 0 bases, and 11 bases stayed unmatched. The CDR3 is 19 residues long. From germline, CDR1 is SGHDT and CDR2 YYEEEE. The CDR3 DNA reads TGTGCCAGCAGCTTGCTGACAGGGGGCTATTTAACTAGCACAGATACGCAGTATTTT. Its protein product is CASSLLTGGYLTSTDTQYF.

V is TRBV28 and J is TRBJ2-7; possible D gene TRBD1, 5 bases. V lost 3 bases, J lost 2 bases, and 11 bases lay in between. The V gene's germline CDR1 is MDHEN and CDR2 SYDVKM. The CDR3 is 14 residues long. The CDR3 here is CASSLYQQAYEQYF. The CDR3 bases are TGTGCCAGCAGTTTGTACCAACAGGCCTACGAGCAGTACTTC.

This clonotype has just a few counts. The V and J genes are TRBV28 and TRBJ2-7; D remains unclear. From germline, CDR1 is MDHEN and CDR2 SYDVKM. Trimming shortened V by 3 bases and J by 4 bases, and 22 bases separated the two germline ends. The CDR3 is 17 residues long. Here the CDR3 DNA reads TGTGCCAGCAGTTTGGTAAGGCTCCCGGTTCGAACTTACGAGCAGTACTTC. Translated: CASSLVRLPVRTYEQYF.

The chain carries TRBV6-2 or TRBV6-3 and TRBJ2-6; tentatively, D is TRBD1 (6 bases). The ends were cut back, 6 bases at V and 1 base at J, with 25 bases in the middle. CDR1 is MNHEY, CDR2 SVGEGT, per germline. This CDR3 has 20 residues. The CDR3 nucleotides are TGTGCCAGCAGCTTACCAAAAAAAAGCACAGGGTATTCTGGGGCCAACGTCCTGACTTTC. Amino acids: CASSLPKKSTGYSGANVLTF.

This clonotype was seen a handful of times. V usage is TRBV6-2 or TRBV6-3 and J usage is TRBJ2-7, with unresolved D. CDR3 length: 12 amino acids. CDR1 and CDR2 (germline): MNHEY, SVGEGT. Trimming took off 4 bases at V and 3 bases at J, with 7 bases between the two ends. CDR3 protein: CASSLTRYEQYF. The CDR3 DNA follows: TGTGCCAGCAGTTTGACGCGCTACGAGCAGTACTTC.

The V gene is TRBV4-3, the J gene TRBJ2-1; D not certain. Germline loops: CDR1 LGHNA, CDR2 YSLEER. The CDR3 spans 13 residues. V lost 0 bases to trimming and J lost 10 bases, with 10 bases between them. The CDR3 bases are TGCGCCAGCAGCCAAGAGGCAGGATGGGAGCAGTTCTTC. Amino acids: CASSQEAGWEQFF.

The chain carries TRBV7-2 and TRBJ2-7; D gene uncertain. The CDR3 loop spans 13 amino acids. Germline V gene sequence: CDR1 SGHTA, CDR2 FQGNSA. The V gene lost 8 bases and the J gene lost 0 bases, with 11 bases spanning the gap. The DNA of the CDR3 is TGTGCCAGCCAACGCGAGATCTCCTACGAGCAGTACTTC. Its translation is CASQREISYEQYF.

This chain uses TRBV6-5 with TRBJ2-1; TRBD1 matches at 12 bases. J gave up 7 bases and V 2 bases, and 3 bases lay outside the gene matches. The CDR3 loop spans 15 amino acids. Germline CDR1 MNHEY, CDR2 SVGAGI. CDR3 sequence: CASSYGTGGGNEQFF. The CDR3 DNA reads as TGTGCCAGCAGTTACGGGACAGGGGGCGGGAATGAGCAGTTCTTC.

The genes are TRBV18 and TRBJ2-2; TRBD1 aligns across 9 bases. CDR3 length equals 16 residues. Germline loops: CDR1 KGHSH, CDR2 LQKENI. The V segment lost 2 bases and the J segment 1 base; nucleotides outside the gene matches: 2. This chain's CDR3 is CASSPMGQGNTGELFF. The CDR3, as DNA: TGTGCCAGCTCACCAATGGGACAGGGGAACACCGGGGAGCTGTTTTTT.

This clonotype was counted a few times. The chain uses TRBV5-1 and TRBJ2-7, with 12 bases that match TRBD2. This CDR3 is built from 15 residues. CDR1 is SGHRS, CDR2 YFSETQ, per germline. Unmatched junction bases numbered 6, after V lost 5 bases and J lost 3 bases. CDR3 bases: TGCGCCAGCAGACCCGGACTAGCGGGGTACTACGAGCAGTACTTC. Its translation: CASRPGLAGYYEQYF.

This clonotype turned up a few times. V and J are TRBV12-3 or TRBV12-4 and TRBJ2-1; possibly TRBD1 for D (6 bases). This CDR3 comprises 14 residues. Trimming stripped 6 bases from V and 5 bases from J, with 14 bases between. CDR3 protein: CASRPGTGHNEQFF. The CDR3 DNA reads TGTGCCAGCAGGCCCGGCACAGGGCACAATGAGCAGTTCTTC.

In this sample, this clonotype turned up a few times. CDR3 amino acids: CSALGTSGSNEQFF. CDR3 nucleotides: TGCAGTGCCCTCGGGACTAGCGGGAGCAATGAGCAGTTCTTC. The chain has TRBV20-1 and TRBJ2-1; TRBD2 aligns across 14 bases. J was trimmed by 6 bases and V by 6 bases; bases with no gene match: 4. This CDR3 is built from 14 residues. Germline-derived CDR1 and CDR2 are DFQATT and SNEGSKA (reference sequence).

This clonotype was detected ten times or more. The J gene is TRBJ1-1, the V gene TRBV6-1; D may be TRBD1 (5 bases). Germline V lookup: CDR1 MNHNS, CDR2 SASEGT. Trimming removed 11 bases from V and 3 bases from J, with 19 bases in between. CDR3 length equals 14 residues. The CDR3 DNA sequence: TGTGCCGACCGACCGGGGAGGGGTGACACTGAAGCTTTCTTT. Protein product: CADRPGRGDTEAFF.

There are a few counts of this clonotype. The genes are TRBV12-3 or TRBV12-4 and TRBJ2-6; D is possibly TRBD1 (5 bases). This CDR3 is built from 14 residues. Trimming removed 10 bases at V and 2 bases at J, with 12 bases between. The CDR3 sequence is CATHAGPGANVLTF. CDR3 nucleotide sequence: TGTGCCACCCACGCAGGGCCTGGGGCCAACGTCCTGACTTTC.

The chain's CDR3 is CAWSVGGFSTDTQYF. Here the CDR3 DNA reads TGTGCCTGGAGTGTAGGGGGGTTTAGCACAGATACGCAGTATTTT. The chain has TRBV30 and TRBJ2-3; D could derive from TRBD1 or TRBD2 (6 bases each). Germline V gives CDR1 GTSNPN, CDR2 SVGIG (reference sequence). The V end was cut by 0 bases, the J end by 0 bases, with 10 bases between. This CDR3 has 15 residues.

The chain employs TRBV11-2 and TRBJ2-1; 9 bases match TRBD1. The CDR3 has 16 amino acids. The junction had 9 bases not matched to a gene; V was cut back by 5 bases and J by 4 bases. In germline, CDR1 is SGHAT, CDR2 FQNNGV. The CDR3, as DNA: TGTGCCAGCAGCCTGGGGACAGGGAGGGAATACAATGAGCAGTTCTTC. It codes for CASSLGTGREYNEQFF.

The chain employs TRBV28 and TRBJ1-6; 7 bases line up with TRBD1. Per the germline V gene, CDR1 is MDHEN and CDR2 is SYDVKM. After removal of 6 bases from V and 9 bases from J, the junction contained 11 bases not matched to a gene. This CDR3 is 15 amino acids long. DNA for the CDR3: TGTGCCAGCAGGTGGGCCGGGACAGAAATTTCACCCCTCCACTTT. Translation gives CASRWAGTEISPLHF.

V usage is TRBV7-3 and J usage is TRBJ2-2; 7 nucleotides agree with TRBD2. The CDR3 is 15 amino acids. V lost 2 bases, J lost 4 bases, and 4 bases stayed unmatched. The germline CDR1 and CDR2 sequences are SGHTA and FQGTGA. In DNA, the CDR3 is TGTGCCAGCAGCTTAGGACTAGTGGGCACCGGGGAGCTGTTTTTT. This gives the protein CASSLGLVGTGELFF.

The chain combines TRBV9 with TRBJ2-1; a weak D match, TRBD2 (6 bases). Germline assignment: CDR1 SGDLS and CDR2 YYNGEE. Trimming pared 0 bases from V and 7 bases from J, leaving 17 bases between. This CDR3 has 16 amino acids. The CDR3 DNA sequence: TGTGCCAGCAGCGTAGAAGTAGGACTACTCTGGAATGAGCAGTTCTTC. Translation gives CASSVEVGLLWNEQFF. Full variable domain (remainder filled in from reference TRBV9 and TRBJ2-1): DSGVTQTPKHLITATGQRVTLRCSPRSGDLSVYWYQQSLDQGLQFLIQYYNGEERAKGNILERFSAQQFPDLHSELNLSSLELGDSALYFCASSVEVGLLWNEQFFGPGTRLTVL.

This clonotype was detected only a few times. The chain joins TRBV4-3 to TRBJ2-7; possible D gene TRBD1, 5 bases. In germline, CDR1 is LGHNA, CDR2 YSLEER. The CDR3 sequence is 13 residues long. The ends were cut back, 4 bases at V and 7 bases at J, with 14 bases in the middle. This chain's CDR3 is CASSRNRLGEQYF. The DNA of the CDR3 is TGCGCCAGCAGCCGAAACAGGTTGGGAGAGCAGTACTTC.

This clonotype occurred a few times. The chain has TRBV2 and TRBJ2-1; a possible D gene is TRBD2 (5 bases). V dropped 7 bases and J dropped 2 bases, with 15 bases sitting between them. The CDR3 is made up of 15 amino acids. Germline V CDR1 and CDR2: SNHLY, FYNNEI. This chain's CDR3 is CASIYSQTTYNEQFF. The CDR3 region has the DNA TGTGCCAGCATTTACAGCCAGACTACCTACAATGAGCAGTTCTTC.

The genes are TRBV10-3 and TRBJ2-1, with TRBD2 matching 12 bases. This CDR3 is built from 15 residues. Germline lookup yields CDR1 ENHRY and CDR2 SYGVKD. V was pared by 9 bases and J by 8 bases, with 11 bases of the junction left unmatched. The CDR3 DNA sequence: TGTGCCATGACAGCCGGACTAGCGGGATCGGATGAGCAGTTCTTC. Encoded protein: CAMTAGLAGSDEQFF.

This clonotype was picked up a small number of times. The chain couples TRBV20-1 to TRBJ1-1; D gene ambiguous. V was shortened by 3 bases and J by 1 base, with 12 bases between the two germline ends. The CDR3 runs 14 residues. Germline CDR1 is DFQATT and CDR2 is SNEGSKA (reference sequence). Written as DNA, the CDR3 is TGCAGTGCTAGGAGGGCCGCCGGGAACACTGAAGCTTTCTTT. It is translated as CSARRAAGNTEAFF.

This clonotype was picked up many times. V gene TRBV28 combines with J gene TRBJ2-7; the match to TRBD1 covers 7 bases. The CDR3 covers 16 residues. Trimming at V came to 5 bases and at J to 4 bases, leaving 14 bases not matched to a gene. Looked up from germline, CDR1 is MDHEN and CDR2 is SYDVKM. CDR3 loop: CASSALRYRGSYEQYF. CDR3 in DNA: TGTGCCAGCAGTGCTCTACGATACAGGGGATCATACGAGCAGTACTTC.

This CDR3 reads CASSESSPGGYTF. The CDR3 bases are TGTGCCAGCAGTGAATCCTCCCCGGGTGGCTACACCTTC. The chain recombines TRBV25-1 with TRBJ1-2; D unclear. Germline V gene lookup returns CDR1 MGHDK and CDR2 SYGVNS. V shed 1 base and J shed 7 bases, with 10 bases lying between them. The CDR3 has 13 amino acids.

V is TRBV20-1 and J is TRBJ2-3, with TRBD2 matching 7 bases. CDR1 DFQATT and CDR2 SNEGSKA come from the germline V gene (reference sequence). J was trimmed by 5 bases and V by 2 bases; bases with no gene match: 10. The CDR3 is 15 residues long. In DNA, the CDR3 is TGCAGTGCTAGAAGACTAGCCGGTTTACAAGATACGCAGTATTTT. Translation: CSARRLAGLQDTQYF.

This rearrangement joins TRBV4-3 to TRBJ1-6, with TRBD1 as a possible D gene (5 bases). The length of the CDR3 is 12 residues. Deletions cut 6 bases from V and 7 bases from J, with 7 bases between. Per the germline V gene, CDR1 is LGHNA and CDR2 is YSLEER. CDR3 nucleotides: TGCGCCAGCAGAGACAGAAATTCACCCCTCCACTTT. The encoded protein is CASRDRNSPLHF.

This clonotype was detected ten times or more. This chain uses TRBV7-2 with TRBJ2-1, with TRBD1 as a possible D gene (6 bases). The CDR3 runs 16 residues. Trimming removed 2 bases at V and 2 bases at J, with 13 bases between. CDR1 is SGHTA, CDR2 FQGNSA, per germline. In DNA form, the CDR3 reads TGTGCCAGCAGCTTATTGGCAGGGGTAACCTACAATGAGCAGTTCTTC. Its translation: CASSLLAGVTYNEQFF.